This TCR beta chain was identified during a study of cytomegalovirus exposure and HLA in healthy donors (dated by TCRdb to 2016 to 2017). For the wider study: An earlier analysis of some 620 of the donors reported 276 Gb of sequence data and 100 million to 120 million unique TCR beta sequences obtained from 150 million to 200 million T cells. An early release that covered some 640 HLA-typed donors contained about 300 gigabases of sequencing data and around 85 million unique TCR sequences. Of the approximately 370 genotyped donors, over 80% were placed in the genetic ancestry cluster associated with self-reported Caucasian donors. The study aimed to test whether signatures of past pathogen exposure could be identified by cataloging public T cell receptors. The study used immunosequencing to profile the T cell repertoires of 670 or so subjects and linked those repertoires to cytomegalovirus serostatus. In addition to the first cohort of 666 subjects, a separate validation cohort of 130 or so different subjects was used. To predict cytomegalovirus infection status, the study combined high-throughput TCR immunosequencing, statistical association of individual TCRs with disease status, and machine learning. A later analysis re-examined previously published TCR beta repertoires from more than 650 donors and added high-resolution HLA genotyping to investigate patterns of TCR occurrence. In the later analysis, no new phenotypic data were used to find candidate immune exposures; instead, reliance was placed on TCR beta sequences and their occurrence across donors. An earlier analysis of several hundred of the donors used high-throughput TCR beta sequencing to judge whether each TCR beta V gene segment behaved as functional or pseudogenic. Donor age, sex, ethnicity and CMV serostatus were collected together with the repertoire data. In a later genetic analysis, genome-wide SNP genotypes for about three fifths of the roughly 670 donors were used, and that subset was treated as a discovery cohort. Every repertoire in the discovery cohort had been generated on one and the same sequencing platform. HLA typing covered class I and class II loci at four-digit resolution. The number of typed donors differed by locus: about 620-640 for A, B, C, DRB1 and DQB1; about 520 for DQA1; approximately 600 for DPA1; and around 470 for DPB1. Several DR-DQ haplotypes were treated as single units for association and clustering because of strong linkage in the cohort. Among roughly 400 genotyped donors of the cohort, an average of about 240,000 unique TCR beta nucleotide sequences were sequenced per donor, roughly 18% of them non-productive.

Study-level results and caveats: Assigning TCR associations to individual alleles was difficult when HLA alleles, especially DR and DQ, strongly co-occurred. A further reported finding was that TCR beta sequences accurately predicted the HLA-A and HLA-B alleles for most subjects in the first cohort. According to a later analysis, TCR association rates differed among HLA loci, with DRB1 alleles showing the most associated TCRs and HLA-C alleles showing the fewest. In both the original and validation cohorts, the classifier was reported to diagnose cytomegalovirus status with high specificity and sensitivity. Because HLA typing was missing for some donors at each locus, association tests included only the typed subset. Some IMGT-functional V segments, including TRBV6-2 and TRBV6-3, could not be distinguished by the 87-base-pair reads and were therefore excluded. In this cohort, only TCR beta chains were sequenced, and detectable features were limited by the absence of alpha or paired-chain data. A cluster of highly shared sequence variants was judged likely to represent a technical artifact of the sequencing pipeline. In a later analysis, HLA-associated TCR beta chains showed more clonal expansion and lower generation probabilities than non-associated chains that were equally common. In a later genetic analysis, a missense DCLRE1C variant was associated with V-gene and J-gene trimming of TCR beta chains, and the association was replicated in an independent cohort. Compared with the approximately 600-donor mean, donors in an Asian-associated ancestry cluster had fewer N-insertions in productive TCRs, according to a later genetic analysis. In vitro tests confirmed that a few of the cytomegalovirus-associated TCR beta chains recognize cytomegalovirus antigens. The earlier analysis of approximately 560 of the donors excluded roughly 17 rarely observed V segments, including chromosome 9 orphons, because counts were too low. Across donors, most TCR sequences were observed very rarely, whereas some public TCRs were present in many individuals. In a later analysis, several top co-occurrence clusters were reported to appear linked to parvovirus B19, influenza, CMV and Epstein-Barr virus. The study listed 150 to 200 TCR beta chains as associated with cytomegalovirus. Correlated functional status among segregating V segments might be attributable to linkage disequilibrium, but an unknown experimental factor could not be ruled out. CMV serostatus was the only immune exposure information available for the cohort. A later analysis found that most CMV-associated TCR beta chains appeared HLA-restricted, with HLA associations seemingly driven largely by CMV exposure. In an earlier analysis of 587 of the donors, most TCR beta V segments were observed in productive rearrangements about 90% or about 30% of the time, broadly matching IMGT annotations. It was suggested by the authors that the approach could potentially be generalized to other disease states and immunological phenotypes. In a later analysis, 15,000 to 20,000 TCR beta sequences were associated with specific HLA alleles at a false discovery rate of 0.05. Sequencing depth was assumed to be roughly uniform across donors in the presence/absence analyses, though that assumption may not hold.

Its CDR3 holds 13 amino acids, cysteine through phenylalanine. Here the CDR3 DNA is all that survives: 39 bases in frame from base 1. Trimming costs V 7 bases and J 9 bases, and their ends lie 13 bases apart. CDR1 and CDR2 are drawn from the germline V gene: MNHNS, SASEGT. To prepare the library, the immunoSEQ multiplex PCR assay was applied. For the multiplex PCR, a mixture combining 60 forward primers for TCR Vbeta segments and 13 reverse primers for TCR Jbeta segments was used. A multiplex PCR assay on genomic DNA amplified the CDR3 region of rearranged TCR beta genes. Amplified TCR beta libraries were sequenced as 87-base-pair reads on the Illumina HiSeq System. From the authors' description of their analysis: Across the roughly 670 repertoires, a later analysis counted 60 million to 90 million unique TCR beta chains, around 10 million of which were shared by at least two donors. A nearest-neighbor algorithm error-corrected the raw reads and collapsed the reads into unique sequences, merging closely related sequences to remove PCR and sequencing errors. V, D and J gene segments were assigned by aligning CDR3 sequences to IMGT reference sequences. For a sequence to be retained, a match of at least six nucleotides was required to both a V gene segment and a J gene segment. A rearrangement was called productive if the CDR3 had no stop codons and remained in frame with V and J, and every other rearrangement was called non-productive. CDR3 was defined by IMGT convention, running from the second conserved V-encoded cysteine to the conserved J-encoded phenylalanine. The earlier analysis of a few hundred of the donors excluded sequences that lacked an unambiguous match to a single V gene segment. In an earlier analysis of almost 600 of the donors, a V segment was called functional when productive rearrangements were above 56.7%, and segregating when the standard deviation between donors exceeded 5%. To diagnose cytomegalovirus status from the catalog of TCR beta chain sequences, a statistical classification framework was built. A later analysis assigned V and J genes by comparing TCR nucleotide sequences with IMGT/GENE-DB human TR gene sequences. In a later analysis, CDR3 sequences and most-parsimonious VDJ recombination scenarios were assigned using the TCRdist pipeline. In a later analysis, every TCR beta chain was defined by the combination of its CDR3 amino acid sequence and its V-gene family, and reads without a unique V-gene family were dropped. A later analysis removed 500 to 650 highly shared, low-generation-probability nucleotide sequences to deal with suspected cross-contamination and a sequencing artifact. For each public chain, a later analysis derived a clonal expansion index from normalized ranks of inferred template counts within each repertoire. In a later analysis, generation probabilities were computed using a VDJ recombination model fitted to out-of-frame rearrangements, and the results were checked against IGoR. Hypergeometric tests were used in a later analysis to score TCR-TCR, TCR-HLA and TCR-CMV co-occurrence, with a repertoire-size bias correction applied to the TCR pairs. In a later analysis, false discovery rates were estimated by permuting HLA or CMV assignments 20 times. In a later analysis, co-occurring TCRs were grouped using DBSCAN, and TCRdist sequence similarity was added for clustering within HLA-allele-positive subsets. For co-occurrence clustering, repertoires with fewer than 30,000 or more than 120,000 public chains were excluded, along with roughly 5 repertoires with anomalous nucleotide sharing. TCRdb took over this immuneACCESS table, retaining in-frame rearrangements with V and J assigned. Such tables are incomplete; in checked studies, under half of the missing clones stem from an unresolved V gene, and the remainder is unexplained. The V and J calls and clone size come from that table; D and trimming were worked out from the DNA. This sample comprises roughly 200,000 clones, roughly 73% of them detected only once. 1.5% to 2% of the sample comes from the top ten.

Comment on this clone: This clone's antigen is unknown. No quality values exist for individual bases; no much larger clone is one base distant.

In total, approximately 610 healthy bone marrow donors made up the cohort. Cohort members were all nominally healthy when sampled, although unrecorded immune exposures were likely present. The donor tested CMV seronegative and was one of the 352 seronegative cohort members. A peripheral blood sample was collected from each donor, and TCR beta sequencing was performed on peripheral blood mononuclear cells. Genomic DNA was extracted from the blood cell samples with the Qiagen DNeasy Blood Extraction Kit. This chain is built from TRBV6-1 and TRBJ1-6; there is no confident call for the D gene. This receptor was obtained from a woman under 40 in good health and CMV-seronegative. The source material was PBMCs. The CDR3 protein is CASTHSFGSPLHF. The bases are TGTGCCAGCACCCACAGTTTCGGTTCACCCCTCCACTTT.